The T cell receptor (beta chain) described here comes from a study of OX40 agonist ivuxolimab in advanced cancers. Whole-study findings and limits: Antigen specificity of clonally expanded peripheral T cells was not established. In CD8+ T cells, expanded clones were on average more numerous than in CD4+.

Here immunoSEQ multiplex PCR was the method, and the copy in TCRdb shows in-frame clones only, minus some. The table includes about 48,000 clones, nearly 95% detected once. After removal of 0 bases from V and 6 bases from J, the junction contained 9 bases not matched to a gene. The CDR3 sequence is 17 residues long. Germline assignment: CDR1 MGHRA and CDR2 YSYEKL. Patients who had autoimmune disease history or got systemic immunosuppression were left out. A single count supports this clone. Antigen: not known. Sequenced material: CD4+ or CD8+ T cells sorted from blood, taken in a trial of the OX40 agonist ivuxolimab. The receptor was isolated from an adult with an advanced solid tumor such as melanoma, head and neck, liver or kidney cancer. The genes are TRBV4-1 and TRBJ1-5; 9 nucleotides line up with TRBD1. The DNA for the CDR3 is TGCGCCAGCAGCCAAGATCTACTGGACAGGGGTCGTCAGCCCCAGCATTTT. Encoded protein: CASSQDLLDRGRQPQHF.